The present entry profiles one T cell receptor beta chain with its context. Its antigen is undetermined. Runs used v3.0 of the immunoSEQ assay and were done at survey level. The protocol was immunoSEQ multiplex PCR, while the TCRdb copy is restricted to in-frame clones and leaves out a portion. The repertoire consists of roughly 21,000 clones, with 70% to 80% occurring once and the leading ten covering roughly a tenth. This sample is part of a study of long-term antiretroviral therapy in people with HIV. Across the whole study: The earliest samples predate the 2015 immediate-ART recommendation by about a decade. Findings and caveats of the study: Regardless of time point, clones expanded before ART dominated the repertoire.

PBMC samples from each donor numbered at least one pre-ART and at least two post-ART. All participants with HIV were treated in the United States. The CDR3 has 14 amino acids. Germline V gene sequence: CDR1 SEHNR, CDR2 FQNEAQ (reference sequence). V was cut by 5 bases and J by 4 bases, with 12 bases left in between. This TCR derives from a middle-aged woman with HIV. Specimen: unsorted PBMCs, collected 4.1 years after starting antiretroviral therapy. The chain has TRBV7-9 and TRBJ2-1; perhaps TRBD2 as D (6 bases). Here the CDR3 reads CASSPTGTYNEQFF. Here the CDR3 DNA reads TGTGCCAGCAGCCCTACCGGGACTTACAATGAGCAGTTCTTC.